This T cell receptor beta chain was observed in a study of T-cell reconstitution after alpha-beta-depleted transplantation in children. The TCRbeta library incorporated unique molecular identifiers. TCRdb itself ran the PCR reads through MiXCR, one entry per CDR3 protein. The sample includes 450,000 to 600,000 distinct CDR3 sequences, over 10% seen only once; the top ten take 2.2%. The V end was cut by 11 bases, the J end by 7 bases, with 21 bases between. This CDR3 region has 13 residues. The chain combines TRBV12-3 or TRBV12-4 with TRBJ2-7; D might be TRBD2 (5 bases). Sequenced material: PBMCs, mostly from graft donor cells, taken 360 days after TCRalphabeta/CD19-depleted stem cell transplant. This TCR was sampled from a male patient younger than 18 who had a stem cell transplant for acute myeloid leukemia, so the T cells may come from the graft donor. The CDR3 nucleotides read TGTGCCGCGTCTGAGGGCACGAGGGAAGAGCAGTACTTC. It codes for CAASEGTREEQYF.